Detailed here is one T cell receptor (beta chain). What it recognizes is unknown. A junction boundary mismatches the germline segment, possibly from a read error. Blood RNA was derived from unsorted whole blood, and germline DNA was extracted too. Presurgery, about 4 milliliters of peripheral blood were collected. Germline CDR1 SGHAT, CDR2 FQDESV (reference sequence). The CDR3 contains 15 residues. The data were taken from a study of tumor-infiltrating lymphocytes in primary liver carcinoma. Looking at the study overall: Tumors were stage T1-T3 N0M0, about 4 to 10 cm across. Findings and caveats of the study: Lesser overlap characterized tumor-adjacent and tumor-blood pairs relative to tumor region pairs. Blood fell significantly below tumors in its top-250-clone fraction (p = 0.039).

TCR beta cDNA was made from 500 ng total RNA with a constant-region primer. Slightly modified ARM-PCR, run as three nested multiplex PCR rounds, produced the TCR beta libraries. Amplification in the first two PCR rounds was performed using TRBV1-TRBV30 forward primers and a C-beta reverse primer for around 11 cycles each. TCRdb re-called the multiplex PCR reads with MiXCR, one entry per CDR3 protein. The data show 190,000 or so distinct CDR3 sequences, 65% seen once. The V and J genes are TRBV11-1 and TRBJ2-1; D may match TRBD1 or TRBD2 (6 bases each). The specimen sequenced was peripheral blood. The receptor's source is an older woman with primary liver carcinoma and hepatitis B virus infection. CDR3 in amino acids: CASSLGGTTYNGQFF. The CDR3 DNA follows: TGCGCCAGCAGCTTAGGGGGGACAACCTACAATGGGCAGTTCTTC.